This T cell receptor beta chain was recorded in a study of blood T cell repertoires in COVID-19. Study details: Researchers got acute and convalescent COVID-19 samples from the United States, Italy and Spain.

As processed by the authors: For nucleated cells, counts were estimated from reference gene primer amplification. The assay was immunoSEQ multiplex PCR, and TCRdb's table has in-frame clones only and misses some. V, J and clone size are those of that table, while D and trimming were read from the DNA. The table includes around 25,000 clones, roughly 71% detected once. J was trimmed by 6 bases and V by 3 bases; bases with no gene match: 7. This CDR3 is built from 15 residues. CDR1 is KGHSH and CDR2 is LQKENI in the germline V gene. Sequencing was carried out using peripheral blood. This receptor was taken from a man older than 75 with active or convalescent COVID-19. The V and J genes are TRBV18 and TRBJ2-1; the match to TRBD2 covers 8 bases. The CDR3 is CASSPSAGGLNEQFF. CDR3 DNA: TGTGCCAGCTCACCTAGCGCGGGGGGTCTCAATGAGCAGTTCTTC. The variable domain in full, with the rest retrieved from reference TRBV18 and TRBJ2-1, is NAGVMQNPRHLVRRRGQEARLRCSPMKGHSHVYWYRQLPEEGLKFMVYLQKENIIDESGMPKERFSAEFPKEGPSILRIQQVVRGDSAAYFCASSPSAGGLNEQFFGPGTRLTVL.